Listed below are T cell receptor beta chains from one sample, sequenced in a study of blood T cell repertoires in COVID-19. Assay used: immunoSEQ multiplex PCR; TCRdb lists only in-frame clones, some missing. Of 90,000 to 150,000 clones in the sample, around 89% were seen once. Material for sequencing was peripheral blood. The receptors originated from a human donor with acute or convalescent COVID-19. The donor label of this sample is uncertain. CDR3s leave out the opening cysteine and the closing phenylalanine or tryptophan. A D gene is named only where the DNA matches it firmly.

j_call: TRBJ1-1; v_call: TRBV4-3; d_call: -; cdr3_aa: ASSQVQGTPMNTEAF
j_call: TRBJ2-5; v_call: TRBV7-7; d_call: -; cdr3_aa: ASSQDSAQGTQY
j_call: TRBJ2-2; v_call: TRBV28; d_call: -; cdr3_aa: ASRQSNTGELF
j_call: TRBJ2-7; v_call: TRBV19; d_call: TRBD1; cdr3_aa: ASRGGQGPYEQY
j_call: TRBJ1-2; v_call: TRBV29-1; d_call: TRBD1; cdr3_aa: SVEWDRRNGYT
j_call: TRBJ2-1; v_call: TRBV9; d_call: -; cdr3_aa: ASSVWRFPGYEQF
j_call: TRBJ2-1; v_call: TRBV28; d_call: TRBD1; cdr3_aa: ASSRQGVEQF
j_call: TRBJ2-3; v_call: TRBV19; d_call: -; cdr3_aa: ASSIVGRASDTQY
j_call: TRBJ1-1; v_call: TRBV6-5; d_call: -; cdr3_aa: AARGSGRNTEAF
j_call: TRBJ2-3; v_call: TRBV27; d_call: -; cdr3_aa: ASSFLGTPDTQY
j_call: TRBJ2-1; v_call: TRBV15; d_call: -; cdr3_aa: ATTSGLNTNEQF
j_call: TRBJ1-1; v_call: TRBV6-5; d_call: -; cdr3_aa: ASMIGGGEFEAF
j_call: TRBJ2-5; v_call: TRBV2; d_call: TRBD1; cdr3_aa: ASSAAQGKTQY
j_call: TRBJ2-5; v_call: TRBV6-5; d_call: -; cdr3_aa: ASQAINQETQY
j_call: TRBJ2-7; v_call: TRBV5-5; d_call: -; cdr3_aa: ASSLAVYEQY
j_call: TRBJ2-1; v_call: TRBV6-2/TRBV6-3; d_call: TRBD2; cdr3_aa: ASRYRTSLEYNEQF
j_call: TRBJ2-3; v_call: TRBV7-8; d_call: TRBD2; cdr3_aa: ASSRLASTDTQY
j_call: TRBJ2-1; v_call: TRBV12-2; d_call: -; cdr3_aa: ASRLVYNEQF
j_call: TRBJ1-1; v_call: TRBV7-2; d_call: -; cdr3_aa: ASSPGREHTEAF
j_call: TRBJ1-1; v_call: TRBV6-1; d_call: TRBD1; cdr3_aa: ASSEPRQGNTEAF
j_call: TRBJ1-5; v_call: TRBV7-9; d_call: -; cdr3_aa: ASSQTGPQH
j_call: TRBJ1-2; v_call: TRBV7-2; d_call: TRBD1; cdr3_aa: ASSLLQGARGYT
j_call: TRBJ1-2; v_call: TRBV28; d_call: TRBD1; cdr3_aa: ASSTGQGHYGYT
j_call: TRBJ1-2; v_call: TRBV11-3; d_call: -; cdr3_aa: ASSSNPHRVVYYGYT
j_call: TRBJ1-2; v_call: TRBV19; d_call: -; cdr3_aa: ASSIGQILSRLNFLGYT
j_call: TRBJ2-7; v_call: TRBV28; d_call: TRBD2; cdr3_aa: ASSLGGSPYEQY
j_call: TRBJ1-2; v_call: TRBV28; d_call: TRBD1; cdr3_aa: ASSLSPDRAANYGYT
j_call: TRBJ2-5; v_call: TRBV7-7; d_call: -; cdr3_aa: ASSRDFQETQY
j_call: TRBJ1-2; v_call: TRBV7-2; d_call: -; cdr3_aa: ASREQTTGGYT
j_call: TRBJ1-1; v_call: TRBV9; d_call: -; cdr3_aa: ASSVGQRTEAF
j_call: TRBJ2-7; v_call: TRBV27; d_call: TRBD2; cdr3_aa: ASSLMGLTSAQY
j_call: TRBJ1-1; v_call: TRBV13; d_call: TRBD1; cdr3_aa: ATYPGGQGVNTEAF
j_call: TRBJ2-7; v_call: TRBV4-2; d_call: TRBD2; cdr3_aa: ASSQGVAGAYEQY
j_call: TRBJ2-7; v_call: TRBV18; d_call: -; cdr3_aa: ASSRDGNGYEQY
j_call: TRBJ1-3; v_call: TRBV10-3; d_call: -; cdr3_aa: AISESYRASGNTIY
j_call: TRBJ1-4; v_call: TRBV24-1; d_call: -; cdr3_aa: ATSDTRVERNKLF
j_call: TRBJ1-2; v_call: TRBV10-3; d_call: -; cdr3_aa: AIRTTGYGYT
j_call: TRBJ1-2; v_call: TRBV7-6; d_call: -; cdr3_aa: ASSPTAGQFYGYT
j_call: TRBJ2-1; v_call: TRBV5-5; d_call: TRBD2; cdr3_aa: ASSSSGSSYNEQF
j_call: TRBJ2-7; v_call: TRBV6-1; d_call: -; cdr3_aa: ASSEARRADEQY
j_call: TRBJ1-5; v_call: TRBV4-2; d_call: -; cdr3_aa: ASSQEAGTQPQH
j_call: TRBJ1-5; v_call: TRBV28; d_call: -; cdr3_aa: ASKTIGGWDEYSNQPQH